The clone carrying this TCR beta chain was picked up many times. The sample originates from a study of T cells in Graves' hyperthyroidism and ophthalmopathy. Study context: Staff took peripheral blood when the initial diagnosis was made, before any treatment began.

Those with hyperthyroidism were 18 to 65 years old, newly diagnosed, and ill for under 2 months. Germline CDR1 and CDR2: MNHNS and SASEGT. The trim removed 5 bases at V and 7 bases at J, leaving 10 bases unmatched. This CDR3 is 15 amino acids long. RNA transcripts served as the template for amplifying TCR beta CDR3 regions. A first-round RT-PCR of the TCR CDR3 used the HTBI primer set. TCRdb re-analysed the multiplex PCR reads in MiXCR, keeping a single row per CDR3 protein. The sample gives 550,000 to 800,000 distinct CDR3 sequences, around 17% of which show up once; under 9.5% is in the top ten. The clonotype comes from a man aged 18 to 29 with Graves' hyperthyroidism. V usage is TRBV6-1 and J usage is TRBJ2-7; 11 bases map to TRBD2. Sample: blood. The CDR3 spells CASSSGLAGLGEQYF. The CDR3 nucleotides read TGTGCCAGCAGTTCTGGACTAGCGGGTCTAGGGGAGCAGTACTTC.